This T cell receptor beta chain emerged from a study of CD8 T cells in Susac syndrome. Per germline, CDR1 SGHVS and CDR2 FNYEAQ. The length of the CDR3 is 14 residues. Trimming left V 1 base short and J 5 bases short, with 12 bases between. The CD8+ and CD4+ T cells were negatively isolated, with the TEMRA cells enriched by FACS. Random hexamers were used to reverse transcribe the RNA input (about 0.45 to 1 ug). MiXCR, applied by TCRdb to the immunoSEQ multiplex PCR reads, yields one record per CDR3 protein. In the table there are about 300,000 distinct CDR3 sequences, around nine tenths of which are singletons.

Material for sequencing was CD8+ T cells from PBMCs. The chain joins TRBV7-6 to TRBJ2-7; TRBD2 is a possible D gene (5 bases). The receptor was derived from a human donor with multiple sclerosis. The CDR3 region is CASSLGAGIDEQYF. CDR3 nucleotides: TGTGCCAGCAGCTTAGGGGCGGGTATAGACGAGCAGTACTTC.